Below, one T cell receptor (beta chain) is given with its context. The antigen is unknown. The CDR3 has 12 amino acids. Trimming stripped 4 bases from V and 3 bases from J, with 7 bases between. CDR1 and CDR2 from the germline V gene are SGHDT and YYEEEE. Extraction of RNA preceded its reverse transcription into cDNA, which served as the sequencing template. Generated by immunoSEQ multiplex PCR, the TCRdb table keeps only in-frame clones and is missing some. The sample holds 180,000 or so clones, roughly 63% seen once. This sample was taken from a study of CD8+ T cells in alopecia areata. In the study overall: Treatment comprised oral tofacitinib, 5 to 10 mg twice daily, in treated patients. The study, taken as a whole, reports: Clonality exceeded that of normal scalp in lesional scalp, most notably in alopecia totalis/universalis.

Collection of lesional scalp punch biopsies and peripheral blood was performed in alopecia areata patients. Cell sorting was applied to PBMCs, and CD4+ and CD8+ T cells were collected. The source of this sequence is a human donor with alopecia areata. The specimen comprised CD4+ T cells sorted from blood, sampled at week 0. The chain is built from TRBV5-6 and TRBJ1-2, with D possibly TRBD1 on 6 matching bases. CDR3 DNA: TGTGCCAGCAGCCGACAGGACTATGGCTACACCTTC. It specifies CASSRQDYGYTF.